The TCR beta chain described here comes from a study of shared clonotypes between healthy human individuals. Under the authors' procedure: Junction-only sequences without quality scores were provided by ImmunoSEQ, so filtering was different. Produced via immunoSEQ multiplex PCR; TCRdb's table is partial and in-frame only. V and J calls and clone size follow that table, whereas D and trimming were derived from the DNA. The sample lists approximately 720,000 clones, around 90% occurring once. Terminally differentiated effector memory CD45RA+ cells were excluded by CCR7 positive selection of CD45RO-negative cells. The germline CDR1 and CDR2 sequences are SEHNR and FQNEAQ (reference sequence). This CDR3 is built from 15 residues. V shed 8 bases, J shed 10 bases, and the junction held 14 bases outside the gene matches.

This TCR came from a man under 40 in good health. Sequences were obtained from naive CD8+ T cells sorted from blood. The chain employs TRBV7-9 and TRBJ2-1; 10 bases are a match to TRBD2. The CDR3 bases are TGTGCCAGCTTACCATGGCTAGCGGGAGAGGGGGAGCAGTTCTTC. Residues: CASLPWLAGEGEQFF.